The 22 T cell receptor beta chains in this list originate from one sample, sequenced in a study of cytomegalovirus exposure and HLA in healthy donors (dated by TCRdb to about 2017). Library preparation was by the immunoSEQ multiplex PCR assay. A mixture of 60 forward primers for TCR Vbeta segments and 13 reverse primers for TCR Jbeta segments was used in the multiplex PCR. In TCRdb, the immuneACCESS table is reduced to in-frame sequences with V and J assigned. These tables do not hold every clone; where another copy was compared, an unresolved V gene accounts for under half, and the others remain unexplained. This sample gives roughly 250,000 clones in total; over 70% of them show up just once. 0.3% of the sample is held by the ten biggest clonotypes. Material for sequencing was PBMCs. The origin of the receptors is a girl under 10 years old in good health and CMV-seronegative.

The chain couples TRBV7-6 to TRBJ2-7; a possible D gene is TRBD1 (6 bases). Germline CDR1 reads SGHVS; CDR2 reads FNYEAQ. The CDR3 consists of 18 residues. The V gene lost 1 base and the J gene lost 0 bases, with 19 bases spanning the gap. CDR3 bases: TGTGCCAGCAGCTTAGAGGTGCGGGCCAGGGGCCCCTCCTACGAGCAGTACTTC. This sequence encodes CASSLEVRARGPSYEQYF.

The chain couples TRBV6-5 to TRBJ1-1, with 7 positions matching TRBD1. The CDR3 length is 15 residues. The J segment lost 0 bases and the V segment lost 2 bases, leaving 3 bases of the junction unmatched. Germline CDR1 and CDR2: MNHEY and SVGAGI. The CDR3 loop is CASSYGDSLNTEAFF. CDR3 DNA: TGTGCCAGCAGTTACGGGGACAGCCTGAACACTGAAGCTTTCTTT.

This clone was seen more than once but under ten times. The chain employs TRBV10-3 and TRBJ2-1; 9 nucleotides agree with TRBD2. J lost 7 bases, V lost 0 bases, and 4 bases had no gene match. The germline gives CDR1 ENHRY, CDR2 SYGVKD. This CDR3 region has 15 residues. CDR3 coding DNA: TGTGCCATCAGTGAGTCTAGCGGGAGTTGGAATGAGCAGTTCTTC. Translated: CAISESSGSWNEQFF.

The chain joins TRBV14 to TRBJ2-2; TRBD1 matches 7 bases. Germline V gene data show CDR1 as SGHDN and CDR2 as FVKESK. The CDR3 length is 14 residues. Trimming cost V 4 bases and J 8 bases; bases outside gene matches: 7. CDR3 sequence: CASSPRQGSGELFF. CDR3 nucleotides: TGTGCCAGCAGCCCCCGACAGGGATCTGGGGAGCTGTTTTTT.

This clone has a handful of counts. This sequence joins TRBV30 and TRBJ2-5; the D gene is possibly TRBD1 (6 bases). From germline, CDR1 is GTSNPN and CDR2 SVGIG (reference sequence). The V gene lost 2 bases and the J gene lost 2 bases, with 12 bases spanning the gap. There are 14 residues in the CDR3. The CDR3 DNA reads as TGTGCCTGGAGTAGGGACACCGTTCAAGAGACCCAGTACTTC. Translating it yields CAWSRDTVQETQYF.

The genes are TRBV5-1 and TRBJ1-2, with a possible D match to TRBD1 (5 bases). V was pared by 5 bases and J by 5 bases, with 19 bases between. Germline CDR1 and CDR2: SGHRS and YFSETQ. The CDR3 length is 15 residues. The CDR3 region is CASRRVHGAGYGYTF. The CDR3 coding sequence is TGCGCCAGCAGACGAGTACATGGGGCGGGATATGGCTACACCTTC.

This clone has more than one count but fewer than ten. The chain uses TRBV7-9 and TRBJ2-7, with a possible D match to TRBD1 (5 bases). The germline gives CDR1 SEHNR, CDR2 FQNEAQ (reference sequence). Deletions cut 11 bases from V and 0 bases from J, with 14 bases between. This CDR3 has 13 amino acids. The CDR3 DNA is TGTGCCGGAGAGACAGCCACCTCCTACGAGCAGTACTTC. The encoded protein is CAGETATSYEQYF.

The chain recombines TRBV7-6 with TRBJ1-3; 8 bases align to TRBD1. The germline CDR1 and CDR2 sequences are SGHVS and FNYEAQ. The J segment lost 3 bases and the V segment lost 5 bases, leaving 3 bases of the junction unmatched. This CDR3 is built from 14 residues. The CDR3 DNA reads as TGTGCCAGCAGCACAGGGGGTTTTGGAAACACCATATATTTT. It translates to CASSTGGFGNTIYF.

This chain joins TRBV30 and TRBJ2-5; a weak D match, TRBD2 (6 bases). The germline CDR1 and CDR2 sequences are GTSNPN and SVGIG (reference sequence). V was clipped by 0 bases and J by 3 bases, with 17 bases between them. CDR3 size: 16 residues. The CDR3 loop reads CAWSVLGGHRKETQYF. CDR3 DNA: TGTGCCTGGAGTGTACTGGGAGGCCACCGGAAAGAGACCCAGTACTTC. The whole variable domain, remainder taken from reference TRBV30 and TRBJ2-5, is SQTIHQWPATLVQPVGSPLSLECTVEGTSNPNLYWYRQAAGRGLQLLFYSVGIGQISSEVPQNLSASRPQDRQFILSSKKLLLSDSGFYLCAWSVLGGHRKETQYFGPGTRLLVL.

This sequence joins TRBV7-9 and TRBJ2-7; D is perhaps TRBD2 (6 bases). The CDR3 consists of 18 residues. The germline gives CDR1 SEHNR, CDR2 FQNEAQ (reference sequence). The V gene lost 5 bases and the J gene lost 3 bases, with 26 bases spanning the gap. The CDR3 is CASSPGWSRRGRNYEQYF. The DNA for the CDR3 is TGTGCCAGCAGCCCAGGCTGGAGCCGGCGGGGCCGAAACTACGAGCAGTACTTC.

V usage is TRBV27 and J usage is TRBJ1-2, with 7 nucleotides matching TRBD1. V trimming: 5 bases; J trimming: 2 bases; junction bases outside the gene matches: 2. The CDR3 contains 13 residues. From germline, CDR1 is MNHEY and CDR2 SMNVEV (reference sequence). This chain's CDR3 is CASSPTGNYGYTF. CDR3 nucleotides: TGTGCCAGCAGTCCGACAGGGAACTATGGCTACACCTTC.

Only one count was recorded for this clone. The V gene is TRBV2, the J gene TRBJ2-1; 12 nucleotides align to TRBD2. Germline CDR1 and CDR2: SNHLY and FYNNEI. The J segment lost 12 bases and the V segment lost 11 bases, leaving 20 bases of the junction unmatched. CDR3 length: 16 residues. The CDR3 is CAGSGTSGFGVRAQFF. CDR3 sequence (DNA): TGTGCCGGATCCGGGACTAGCGGGTTCGGGGTAAGGGCGCAGTTCTTC. The whole variable domain, remainder taken from reference TRBV2 and TRBJ2-1, is EPEVTQTPSHQVTQMGQEVILRCVPISNHLYFYWYRQILGQKVEFLVSFYNNEISEKSEIFDDQFSVERPDGSNFTLKIRSTKLEDSAMYFCAGSGTSGFGVRAQFFGPGTRLTVL.

CDR3 DNA sequence: TGTGCCAGCAGCTTCCTAGGACTAGCGGGGGGGCCTTTACCAGATACGCAGTATTTT. It specifies CASSFLGLAGGPLPDTQYF. The V call is TRBV7-4, the J call TRBJ2-3; 15 nucleotides match TRBD2. This CDR3 comprises 19 residues. Germline values: CDR1 SGHVT, CDR2 SQSDAQ. V was clipped by 3 bases and J by 4 bases; unmatched bases: 11.

This rearrangement joins TRBV15 to TRBJ1-3; 7 bases line up with TRBD1. Germline values: CDR1 LNHNV, CDR2 YYDKDF (reference sequence). The V gene end was trimmed by 1 base and the J gene end by 1 base; junction bases not matched to a gene: 1. CDR3 length equals 15 residues. The CDR3 sequence is CATSRARGSGNTIYF. The CDR3, as DNA: TGTGCCACCAGCAGAGCCAGGGGGTCTGGAAACACCATATATTTT.

The chain couples TRBV27 to TRBJ1-2; TRBD1 is a possible D gene (6 bases). The CDR3 runs 13 residues. V lost 5 bases, J lost 1 base, and 8 bases lay in between. The germline V gene has CDR1 MNHEY and CDR2 SMNVEV (reference sequence). The CDR3 loop is CASSRTVNYGYTF. DNA of the CDR3: TGTGCCAGCAGTCGGACAGTTAACTATGGCTACACCTTC.

This rearrangement joins TRBV28 to TRBJ1-2; D remains ambiguous. Germline V gives CDR1 MDHEN, CDR2 SYDVKM. V lost 4 bases, J lost 4 bases, and 10 bases lay in between. CDR3 length equals 13 residues. The CDR3 loop reads CASSSPDIYGYTF. CDR3 nucleotides: TGTGCCAGCAGTTCTCCCGACATCTATGGCTACACCTTC.

J is TRBJ1-1 and V is TRBV5-1, with 7 positions matching TRBD1. The CDR3 is 16 amino acids. CDR1 SGHRS and CDR2 YFSETQ come from the germline V gene. Trimming at V came to 3 bases and at J to 0 bases, leaving 8 bases not matched to a gene. The CDR3 spells CASSWETGKLNTEAFF. CDR3 nucleotides: TGCGCCAGCAGCTGGGAGACAGGGAAATTGAACACTGAAGCTTTCTTT. The whole variable domain, remainder taken from reference TRBV5-1 and TRBJ1-1, is KAGVTQTPRYLIKTRGQQVTLSCSPISGHRSVSWYQQTPGQGLQFLFEYFSETQRNKGNFPGRFSGRQFSNSRSEMNVSTLELGDSALYLCASSWETGKLNTEAFFGQGTRLTVV.

This rearrangement joins TRBV7-9 to TRBJ1-1; 7 bases line up with TRBD1. Germline V gene data show CDR1 as SEHNR and CDR2 as FQNEAQ (reference sequence). V gave up 5 bases and J gave up 5 bases; unmatched junction bases: 8. This CDR3 region has 14 residues. CDR3 nucleotides: TGTGCCAGCAGCCGAAAACAGGGGTGGACTGAAGCTTTCTTT. This translates into CASSRKQGWTEAFF.

V and J are TRBV2 and TRBJ2-1; 12 bases line up with TRBD2. With 6 bases clipped from V and 0 bases from J, the junction kept 12 bases outside the gene matches. CDR1 and CDR2 from the germline V gene are SNHLY and FYNNEI. The CDR3 length is 19 residues. As DNA, the CDR3 is TGTGCCAGCAGCGGGGCGACTAGCGGGAGCAAGAGCTCCTACAATGAGCAGTTCTTC. Protein: CASSGATSGSKSSYNEQFF.

The V gene is TRBV5-1, the J gene TRBJ2-5; possible D gene TRBD2, 7 bases. CDR3 size: 16 residues. V was clipped by 5 bases and J by 1 base, with 18 bases between them. The V gene's germline CDR1 is SGHRS and CDR2 YFSETQ. The CDR3 protein is CASSLTGGRLQETQYF. The CDR3 nucleotides are TGCGCCAGCAGTTTGACGGGGGGCCGGCTCCAAGAGACCCAGTACTTC.

The chain recombines TRBV9 with TRBJ1-1; perhaps TRBD1 as D (6 bases). The CDR3 has 15 residues. V was trimmed by 2 bases and J by 4 bases, leaving 15 bases between them. Germline V gene sequence: CDR1 SGDLS, CDR2 YYNGEE. The CDR3 sequence is CASSVRRGFSTEAFF. The CDR3 DNA is TGTGCCAGCAGCGTCCGCAGGGGCTTCAGCACTGAAGCTTTCTTT.

The V gene is TRBV6-6, the J gene TRBJ1-3, with D possibly matching TRBD1 (5 bases). The CDR3 has 15 amino acids. The germline V gene encodes CDR1 MNHNY and CDR2 SVGAGI (reference sequence). The V end lost 0 bases, the J end lost 5 bases, and 11 bases lay between the germline ends. The CDR3 sequence is CASSYSNGARNTIYF. The CDR3 DNA is TGTGCCAGCAGTTACTCGAATGGGGCCCGAAACACCATATATTTT.